The next 15 T cell receptor beta chains were all read from a single sample in a study of tumor-infiltrating lymphocytes in primary liver carcinoma. RNA and DNA were co-extracted from about 19-30 mg of unsorted bulk tissue. A constant-region primer served to make TCR beta cDNA from about 500 ng total RNA. Slightly modified ARM-PCR served as the procedure for the TCR beta libraries. These libraries came from three rounds of nested multiplex PCR. A C-beta reverse primer and TRBV1-TRBV30 forward primers served in each of the first two PCR rounds, at 10 cycles apiece. TCRdb called the multiplex PCR reads again in MiXCR, with one record for every CDR3 protein. The sample records approximately 190,000 distinct CDR3 sequences, around four fifths being singletons. The sequenced sample consisted of tumor tissue from primary liver carcinoma. All receptors come from a middle-aged man with primary liver carcinoma and hepatitis B virus infection.

The chain uses TRBV30 and TRBJ2-7; tentative D call: TRBD2 (6 bases). Per the germline V gene, CDR1 is GTSNPN and CDR2 is SVGIG (reference sequence). V dropped 4 bases and J dropped 7 bases, with 17 bases sitting between them. The CDR3 has 13 residues. The CDR3 here is CAWMRTGDEEQYF. The CDR3 nucleotides are TGTGCCTGGATGAGGACGGGGGACGAAGAGCAGTACTTC. Using reference TRBV30 and TRBJ2-7 for the parts outside the CDR3, the full variable domain is SQTIHQWPATLVQPVGSPLSLECTVEGTSNPNLYWYRQAAGRGLQLLFYSVGIGQISSEVPQNLSASRPQDRQFILSSKKLLLSDSGFYLCAWMRTGDEEQYFGPGTRLTVT.

As for this clonotype: A junction boundary mismatches the germline segment, possibly from a read error. The V call is TRBV11-1, the J call TRBJ2-3; D might be TRBD1 or TRBD2, each matching 5 bases. This CDR3 is 19 amino acids long. Germline V gives CDR1 SGHAT, CDR2 FQDESV (reference sequence). In DNA, the CDR3 is TGTGTCAGCAACTCTGGGGGAAGCTCTGTTGGAGCCCGCACAGATACGCAGGATTTT. Its protein product is CVSNSGGSSVGARTDTQDF.

This clonotype was picked up a small number of times. The V call is TRBV2, the J call TRBJ2-2; 10 nucleotides agree with TRBD2. Per germline, CDR1 SNHLY and CDR2 FYNNEI. Unmatched junction bases numbered 4, after V lost 7 bases and J lost 5 bases. The CDR3 totals 14 residues. CDR3 sequence reads: CASTVAGGTGELFF. In DNA form, the CDR3 reads TGTGCCAGCACCGTAGCGGGAGGTACCGGGGAGCTGTTTTTT.

This clonotype has only one observation. One end of the junction does not line up with germline, which may come from a read error. CDR3 loop: CVSNQNSPSSGRKYEQYF. CDR3 sequence (DNA): TGTGTCAGCAACCAAAACTCCCCGAGTAGCGGGAGGAAATACGAGCAGTACTTC. This rearrangement joins TRBV4-2 to TRBJ2-7; 10 nucleotides align to TRBD2. The V gene's germline CDR1 is LGHNA and CDR2 YNFKEQ. This CDR3 has 18 residues.

V gene TRBV7-9 combines with J gene TRBJ1-2, with a tentative D call TRBD1 (6 bases). Germline V lookup: CDR1 SEHNR, CDR2 FQNEAQ (reference sequence). The CDR3 length is 14 residues. CDR3 in DNA: TGTGTCAACAGATGGGACAAGGGGTTTCATGGCTACACCTTC. It codes for CVNRWDKGFHGYTF. The full variable domain, its missing parts supplied by reference TRBV7-9 and TRBJ1-2, is DTGVSQNPRHKITKRGQNVTFRCDPISEHNRLYWYRQTLGQGPEFLTYFQNEAQLEKSRLLSDRFSAERPKGSFSTLEIQRTEQGDSAMYLCVNRWDKGFHGYTFGSGTRLTVV.

This clonotype has at least ten counts. CDR3 residues: CASSLIPDTEAFF. Written as DNA, the CDR3 is TGCGCCAGCAGCTTGATCCCGGACACTGAAGCTTTCTTT. The rearrangement joins TRBV5-1 to TRBJ1-1, with D unresolved. Trimming left V 1 base short and J 3 bases short, with 7 bases between. The CDR3 covers 13 residues. From germline, CDR1 is SGHRS and CDR2 YFSETQ.

The gene calls are TRBV30 and TRBJ2-7, with TRBD1 identical over 9 bases. The V segment lost 3 bases and the J segment 1 base; nucleotides outside the gene matches: 10. Germline CDR1 and CDR2: GTSNPN and SVGIG (reference sequence). CDR3 size: 16 residues. CDR3 loop: CAWSAPGQGSSYEQYF. In DNA, the CDR3 is TGTGCCTGGAGCGCCCCGGGACAGGGATCGTCCTACGAGCAGTACTTC. The full variable domain, with the rest looked up from reference TRBV30 and TRBJ2-7, is SQTIHQWPATLVQPVGSPLSLECTVEGTSNPNLYWYRQAAGRGLQLLFYSVGIGQISSEVPQNLSASRPQDRQFILSSKKLLLSDSGFYLCAWSAPGQGSSYEQYFGPGTRLTVT.

The chain is built from TRBV29-1 and TRBJ2-5; weak D call: TRBD1 (6 bases). Germline V gives CDR1 SQVTM, CDR2 ANQGSEA. V gave up 8 bases and J gave up 6 bases, with 19 bases separating them. The CDR3 extends over 13 amino acids. The CDR3 DNA reads as TGCAGCACTGAATCAACAGGGAGTCAGACCCAGTACTTC. Translating it yields CSTESTGSQTQYF.

This chain connects TRBV29-1 to TRBJ1-2, with 7 bases identical to TRBD1. This CDR3 region has 12 residues. CDR1 is SQVTM, CDR2 ANQGSEA, per germline. V was clipped by 7 bases and J by 8 bases; unmatched bases: 10. As DNA, the CDR3 is TGCAGCGCCACGACAGGGAGGGAGGGCTACACCTTC. It yields the protein CSATTGREGYTF.

As to this clonotype: No conserved phenylalanine or tryptophan ends this CDR3, so it is likely a read error. The J gene is TRBJ2-2, the V gene TRBV5-4, with D perhaps matching TRBD2 (6 bases). V lost 3 bases, J lost 8 bases, and 14 bases lay in between. This CDR3 comprises 14 residues. Germline CDR1 reads SGHNT; CDR2 reads YYREEE (reference sequence). This chain's CDR3 is CASSWGLLTGELFC. CDR3 DNA sequence: TGTGCCAGCAGCTGGGGACTTTTAACTGGGGAGCTGTTTTGT.

A word on this clonotype: This likely comes from a read error, as the CDR3 has no conserved phenylalanine or tryptophan at its end. The DNA is omitted, as the CDR3 cannot be located on it reliably, and the CDR3 follows TCRdb's listing. CDR3 in amino acids: CVSSTGGTTEAIL. The chain links TRBV6-6 to TRBJ1-1; the D call in the table, TRBD1, was not verified against the DNA. The length of the CDR3 is 13 amino acids, counting both ends. Germline V gives CDR1 MNHNY, CDR2 SVGAGI (reference sequence).

Remarks on this clonotype: A read error may produce the germline difference seen at one junction end. V is TRBV6-1 and J is TRBJ2-6; 10 nucleotides line up with TRBD2. Germline CDR1 MNHNS, CDR2 SASEGT. The CDR3 covers 15 residues. CDR3 bases: TGTGCCACCAGTTTTGGGACTAGCGTGATCGACGTCCTGACTTTC. The encoded protein is CATSFGTSVIDVLTF.

The gene calls are TRBV29-1 and TRBJ2-3; 8 bases are a match to TRBD1. The J call may be in error: the DNA end matches TRBJ1-5 better. This CDR3 contains 13 residues. Per germline, CDR1 SQVTM and CDR2 ANQGSEA. The CDR3 protein is CSVEAQGGYAQHF. In DNA, the CDR3 is TGCAGCGTTGAGGCACAGGGGGGATACGCGCAGCATTTT.

Notes on this clonotype: At one end, the junction sequence differs from germline, possibly due to a read error. The chain employs TRBV29-1 and TRBJ2-4; 8 nucleotides align to TRBD1. This CDR3 has 13 residues. Germline V lookup: CDR1 SQVTM, CDR2 ANQGSEA. Here the CDR3 DNA reads TGTAGCGTAGAACCCGACAGGGGCGACAATCAGTACTTC. It codes for CSVEPDRGDNQYF.

With regard to this clonotype: A read error is likely, as this CDR3 ends without the conserved phenylalanine or tryptophan. The chain has TRBV29-1 and TRBJ2-2; TRBD2 matches 7 bases. The CDR3 extends over 12 amino acids. Germline assignment: CDR1 SQVTM and CDR2 ANQGSEA. CDR3 residues: CSVREGSGELFI. CDR3 sequence (DNA): TGCAGCGTGCGTGAAGGGAGCGGGGAACTGTTTATT.